Each of the 8 T cell receptor beta chains below was sequenced from the same sample in a study of T cell changes during pregnancy in multiple sclerosis. Profiling relied on immunoSEQ multiplex PCR, and the TCRdb table lists in-frame clones only, not all of them. The profile covers some 60,000 clones, with less than 95% appearing a single time and roughly 6.5% taken by the ten largest. The sequenced sample was peripheral blood, obtained in the third trimester of pregnancy. The source is a female donor in good health, enrolled as a control in a pregnancy study.

DNA for the CDR3: TGCGCCAGCGGGGCTAGCGGGAGCCAGCCGGGGACGCAGTATTTT. Translated: CASGASGSQPGTQYF. The chain couples TRBV5-1 to TRBJ2-3, with 10 nucleotides matching TRBD2. The V segment lost 7 bases and the J segment 9 bases; nucleotides outside the gene matches: 14. CDR3 length equals 15 residues. CDR1 and CDR2 from the germline V gene are SGHRS and YFSETQ. Full variable domain (outside the CDR3, taken from reference TRBV5-1 and TRBJ2-3): KAGVTQTPRYLIKTRGQQVTLSCSPISGHRSVSWYQQTPGQGLQFLFEYFSETQRNKGNFPGRFSGRQFSNSRSEMNVSTLELGDSALYLCASGASGSQPGTQYFGPGTRLTVL.

The chain is built from TRBV28 and TRBJ2-5; D is perhaps TRBD2 (5 bases). The germline V gene has CDR1 MDHEN and CDR2 SYDVKM. The CDR3 contains 14 residues. V was pared by 2 bases and J by 5 bases, with 12 bases between. The CDR3 region has the DNA TGTGCCAGCAGTTTAGGCGGCTCGGGGGAGACCCAGTACTTC. Translation: CASSLGGSGETQYF.

The chain uses TRBV5-4 and TRBJ1-2, with 12 bases fitting TRBD1. The J segment lost 4 bases and the V segment lost 0 bases, leaving 4 bases of the junction unmatched. CDR1 is SGHNT and CDR2 is YYREEE in the germline V gene (reference sequence). The length of the CDR3 is 16 residues. CDR3 protein: CASSLAQGQGAYGYTF. For the CDR3, the DNA is TGTGCCAGCAGCTTGGCTCAGGGACAGGGGGCCTATGGCTACACCTTC.

The V and J genes are TRBV7-2 and TRBJ1-1; 12 positions agree with TRBD1. CDR3 size: 17 residues. J gave up 1 base and V 2 bases, and 5 bases lay outside the gene matches. Germline CDR1 reads SGHTA; CDR2 reads FQGNSA. The CDR3: CASSLRDRGRWNTEAFF. In DNA, the CDR3 is TGTGCCAGCAGCTTACGGGACAGGGGGCGATGGAACACTGAAGCTTTCTTT. Looking up the rest from reference TRBV7-2 and TRBJ1-1 gives the full variable domain: GAGVSQSPSNKVTEKGKDVELRCDPISGHTALYWYRQSLGQGLEFLIYFQGNSAPDKSGLPSDRFSAERTGGSVSTLTIQRTQQEDSAVYLCASSLRDRGRWNTEAFFGQGTRLTVV.

The chain couples TRBV7-2 to TRBJ1-5; the D gene is possibly TRBD1 (6 bases). The CDR3 extends over 13 amino acids. The ends were cut back, 1 base at V and 6 bases at J, with 7 bases in the middle. Germline values: CDR1 SGHTA, CDR2 FQGNSA. The CDR3 sequence: CASSLEGGQPQHF. CDR3 sequence (DNA): TGTGCCAGCAGCTTAGAAGGGGGTCAGCCCCAGCATTTT.

This chain joins TRBV6-4 and TRBJ1-5, with D uncertain. Trimming shortened V by 5 bases and J by 6 bases, and 14 bases separated the two germline ends. There are 14 residues in the CDR3. CDR1 MRHNA and CDR2 SNTAGT come from the germline V gene. CDR3 DNA: TGTGCCAGCAGTCCCGACTGGGAGTCTCAGCCCCAGCATTTT. This encodes CASSPDWESQPQHF.

The CDR3 DNA sequence: TGTGCCAGCAGTTCCACTTCCTACGAGCAGTACTTC. Amino acid sequence: CASSSTSYEQYF. V is TRBV6-5 and J is TRBJ2-7; no reliable D call. Germline-derived CDR1 and CDR2 are MNHEY and SVGAGI. Trimming removed 4 bases from V and 1 base from J, with 5 bases in between. The CDR3 runs to 12 residues.

This chain uses TRBV27 with TRBJ2-6; D remains unclear. The germline V gene encodes CDR1 MNHEY and CDR2 SMNVEV (reference sequence). The CDR3 loop spans 19 amino acids. V was shortened by 6 bases and J by 0 bases, with 21 bases between the two germline ends. CDR3 DNA: TGTGCCAGCAGGAAATATGGGTACGGAGAAAGCTCTGGGGCCAACGTCCTGACTTTC. Translated: CASRKYGYGESSGANVLTF.